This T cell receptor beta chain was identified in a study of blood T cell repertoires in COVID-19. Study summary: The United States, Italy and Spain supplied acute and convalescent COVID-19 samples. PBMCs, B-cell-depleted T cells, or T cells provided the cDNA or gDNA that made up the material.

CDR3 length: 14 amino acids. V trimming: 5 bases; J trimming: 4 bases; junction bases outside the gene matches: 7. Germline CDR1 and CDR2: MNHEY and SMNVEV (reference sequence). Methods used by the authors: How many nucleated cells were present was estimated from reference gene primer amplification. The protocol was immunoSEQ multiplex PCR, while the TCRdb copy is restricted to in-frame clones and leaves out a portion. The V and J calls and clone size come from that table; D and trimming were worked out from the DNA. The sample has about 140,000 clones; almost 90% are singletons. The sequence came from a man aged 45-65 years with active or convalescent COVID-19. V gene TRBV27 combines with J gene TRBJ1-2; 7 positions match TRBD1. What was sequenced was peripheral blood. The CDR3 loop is CASSGNRGIYGYTF. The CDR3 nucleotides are TGTGCCAGCAGTGGAAACAGGGGCATCTATGGCTACACCTTC.